This T cell receptor (beta chain) was identified in a study of blood T cell repertoires in COVID-19. CDR1 and CDR2 from the germline V gene are SGHRS and YFSETQ. V lost 10 bases and J 6 bases, leaving 16 bases between the germline ends. The CDR3 has 13 amino acids. Clones were sequenced by immunoSEQ multiplex PCR, and TCRdb holds only the in-frame ones, with some missing. The sample includes some 130,000 clones, 86% seen only once; the top ten take around 4.5%. The chain carries TRBV5-1 and TRBJ2-2; no firm D call. Sample: PBMCs or T cells enriched from blood (not recorded which). The receptor's source is a man aged 45-60 years who had recovered from COVID-19. CDR3: CASRLSLPGELFF. DNA for the CDR3: TGCGCCTCTAGACTCAGCCTCCCCGGGGAGCTGTTTTTT.